The 17 T cell receptor beta chains listed next were all sequenced from one sample in a study of identical twins. TCRdb independently ran MiXCR on the 5' RACE reads; one entry per CDR3 protein. The table lists under 300,000 distinct CDR3 sequences, about 12% of them singletons. The data were also submitted as part of a second study, on yellow fever vaccine responses in identical twins.

The sequenced sample consisted of memory (CD45RO+) T cells sorted from blood. Source of these receptors: a woman aged 18-29 years in good health.

This clonotype has just a few counts. The chain employs TRBV6-1 and TRBJ1-5; D might be TRBD1 (6 bases). The CDR3 sequence is 14 residues long. Trimming removed 0 bases at V and 7 bases at J, with 10 bases between. Germline V gene lookup returns CDR1 MNHNS and CDR2 SASEGT. The chain's CDR3 is CASSEARQGQPQHF. The CDR3 DNA sequence: TGTGCCAGCAGTGAAGCCAGGCAGGGGCAGCCCCAGCATTTT.

This clonotype turned up a few times. The chain couples TRBV3-1 to TRBJ2-1, with 7 nucleotides matching TRBD2. Trimming cost V 4 bases and J 0 bases; bases outside gene matches: 6. CDR3 size: 16 residues. CDR1 is LGHDT, CDR2 YNNKEL, per germline (reference sequence). CDR3: CASSPLAGPSYNEQFF. The CDR3 DNA reads as TGTGCCAGCAGCCCCTTAGCGGGCCCCTCCTACAATGAGCAGTTCTTC.

This clonotype was seen more than once but under ten times. The chain recombines TRBV6-1 with TRBJ2-3; D might be TRBD1 (6 bases). The V gene lost 7 bases and the J gene lost 1 base, with 15 bases spanning the gap. The CDR3 has 15 amino acids. In germline, CDR1 is MNHNS, CDR2 SASEGT. The chain's CDR3 is CASNQGRGGTDTQYF. CDR3 bases: TGTGCCAGCAATCAGGGGCGAGGTGGCACAGATACGCAGTATTTT.

This clonotype was seen only a few times. The chain employs TRBV7-2 and TRBJ2-7, with D perhaps assigned TRBD1 or TRBD2 (6 bases each). V lost 6 bases, J lost 3 bases, and 18 bases lay in between. The CDR3 consists of 15 residues. Germline loops: CDR1 SGHTA, CDR2 FQGNSA. The CDR3 is CASSSAGGGIYEQYF. The CDR3 nucleotides read TGTGCCAGCAGTTCAGCCGGGGGCGGGATCTACGAGCAGTACTTC.

This clonotype appeared many times. The V call is TRBV6-6, the J call TRBJ2-3; no clear D gene. From germline, CDR1 is MNHNY and CDR2 SVGAGI (reference sequence). Deletions cut 4 bases from V and 5 bases from J, with 7 bases between. The CDR3 covers 12 residues. CDR3 nucleotide sequence: TGTGCCAGCAGTTCCCCCGTAGATACGCAGTATTTT. Residues: CASSSPVDTQYF.

The sample holds a few counts of this clonotype. The chain recombines TRBV11-2 with TRBJ2-5; D tentatively reads TRBD1 or TRBD2 (5 bases each). V was clipped by 6 bases and J by 2 bases, with 10 bases between them. This CDR3 region has 13 residues. In germline, CDR1 is SGHAT, CDR2 FQNNGV. CDR3 region: CASSTGLQETQYF. In DNA, the CDR3 is TGTGCCAGCAGTACGGGGCTACAAGAGACCCAGTACTTC.

This clonotype was seen more than once but under ten times. The rearrangement links TRBV15 to TRBJ2-5, with 14 bases that match TRBD2. The junction had 4 bases not matched to a gene; V was cut back by 1 base and J by 6 bases. The CDR3 runs to 16 residues. Germline V gene data show CDR1 as LNHNV and CDR2 as YYDKDF (reference sequence). CDR3 protein: CATSRAGTSGSKTQYF. CDR3 nucleotide sequence: TGTGCCACCAGCAGAGCCGGGACTAGCGGGAGTAAGACCCAGTACTTC.

The chain recombines TRBV20-1 with TRBJ2-3; TRBD2 might be the D (5 bases). The CDR3 is made up of 11 amino acids. V was trimmed by 0 bases and J by 10 bases, leaving 8 bases between them. Germline V gene lookup returns CDR1 DFQATT and CDR2 SNEGSKA (reference sequence). The CDR3 DNA sequence: TGCAGTGCTAGAGAGACGCGGGCGCAGTATTTT. It encodes CSARETRAQYF.

This clonotype was seen a few times. The chain couples TRBV28 to TRBJ2-6; D is ambiguous. Germline V lookup: CDR1 MDHEN, CDR2 SYDVKM. The length of the CDR3 is 15 residues. Trimming stripped 5 bases from V and 1 base from J, with 9 bases between. CDR3 protein: CASSGSDSGANVLTF. CDR3 DNA sequence: TGTGCCAGCAGTGGATCGGATTCTGGGGCCAACGTCCTGACTTTC.

The chain employs TRBV6-2 or TRBV6-3 and TRBJ2-1; D is perhaps TRBD2 (5 bases). The CDR3 contains 13 residues. V was cut by 9 bases and J by 5 bases, with 14 bases left in between. CDR1 MNHEY and CDR2 SVGEGT come from the germline V gene. Here the CDR3 reads CASLLSGNNEQFF. CDR3 coding DNA: TGTGCCAGTCTGCTTTCCGGGAACAATGAGCAGTTCTTC.

The chain is built from TRBV29-1 and TRBJ2-3; the D gene could be TRBD1 or TRBD2 (5 bases each). Deletions cut 7 bases from V and 0 bases from J, with 8 bases between. Germline CDR1 SQVTM, CDR2 ANQGSEA. This CDR3 has 12 residues. The CDR3 protein is CSARDSTDTQYF. For the CDR3, the DNA is TGCAGCGCCCGGGACAGCACAGATACGCAGTATTTT.

This clonotype was picked up a small number of times. This chain joins TRBV14 and TRBJ2-3; TRBD2 agrees at 11 bases. V was pared by 5 bases and J by 3 bases, with 16 bases of the junction left unmatched. CDR1 and CDR2 from the germline V gene are SGHDN and FVKESK. The CDR3 is 19 residues long. The DNA for the CDR3 is TGTGCCAGCAGCACCATAACCCCGGGACTAGCGGTCGAGACAGATACGCAGTATTTT. Residues: CASSTITPGLAVETDTQYF.

This chain links TRBV12-3 or TRBV12-4 with TRBJ1-1, with D perhaps matching TRBD1 (5 bases). Deletions cut 4 bases from V and 6 bases from J, with 9 bases between. The CDR3 length is 12 residues. CDR3 sequence: CASSSGGAEAFF. The CDR3 DNA is TGTGCCAGCAGTTCAGGAGGGGCTGAAGCTTTCTTT.

The chain carries TRBV3-1 and TRBJ2-7, with 8 bases matching TRBD1. This CDR3 has 13 amino acids. Germline values: CDR1 LGHDT, CDR2 YNNKEL (reference sequence). The V and J ends lost 5 bases and 4 bases, in that order; junction bases with no gene match: 4. The CDR3 bases are TGTGCCAGCAGCGTTACAGGGGGGTACGAGCAGTACTTC. Its translation is CASSVTGGYEQYF.

The table lists this clonotype with a few counts. The chain combines TRBV9 with TRBJ1-1; 7 bases match TRBD1. J was trimmed by 8 bases and V by 0 bases; bases with no gene match: 7. Per the germline V gene, CDR1 is SGDLS and CDR2 is YYNGEE. The CDR3 totals 14 residues. CDR3 in DNA: TGTGCCAGCAGCGTAGTTGGCAACAGGGGCGAAGCTTTCTTT. It encodes CASSVVGNRGEAFF.

This clonotype was detected only a few times. V usage is TRBV5-1 and J usage is TRBJ2-3; perhaps TRBD1 as D (5 bases). CDR1 and CDR2 from the germline V gene are SGHRS and YFSETQ. The CDR3 runs 16 residues. Between the trimmed V and J ends, which lost 0 bases and 1 base, there was a span of 12 bases. As DNA, the CDR3 is TGCGCCAGCAGCTTGGAAGTAGGGGTGGGCACAGATACGCAGTATTTT. It is translated as CASSLEVGVGTDTQYF.

The rearrangement uses TRBV4-3 and TRBJ2-5; D perhaps matches TRBD1 (5 bases). Trimming stripped 0 bases from V and 5 bases from J, with 10 bases between. This CDR3 has 14 amino acids. In germline, CDR1 is LGHNA, CDR2 YSLEER. CDR3 DNA sequence: TGCGCCAGCAGCCAAGAGTTCAGGGCTGAGACCCAGTACTTC. Protein sequence: CASSQEFRAETQYF.